The present T cell receptor beta chain was sequenced within a study of tumor-infiltrating lymphocytes in localized non-small cell lung cancer. The V and J ends lost 2 bases and 6 bases, in that order; junction bases with no gene match: 3. The CDR3 has 15 residues. Germline CDR1 and CDR2: SGHRS and YFSETQ. The table came from immunoSEQ multiplex PCR; TCRdb's copy has only in-frame clones and leaves some out. The table shows fewer than 20,000 clones, with approximately 71% occurring only once. This TCR was sampled from a human donor with non-small cell lung cancer. Sample: lung tumor tissue. This chain links TRBV5-1 with TRBJ1-6; 9 bases are shared with TRBD1. The chain's CDR3 is CASSFTGGSNSPLHF. CDR3 coding DNA: TGCGCCAGCAGCTTTACAGGGGGCTCTAATTCACCCCTCCACTTT.